Given below is one TCR beta chain in context. Its antigen remains unidentified. This specimen comes from a study of post-analysis software for immune sequencing data. Study summary: Both relapsing-remitting and secondary progressive multiple sclerosis featured among the disease courses, as did progressive-relapsing multiple sclerosis. Study-wide results and limits: A significant reduction in normalized Chao1 diversity was observed in multiple sclerosis patients versus controls. Pronounced co-clustering by F measure was evident among identically batched samples.

Prepared libraries of TCR beta cDNA carried unique molecular identifiers. The source material, roughly 0.9 to 11 million T cells, gave rise to 500,000 or so cDNA molecules. TCRdb re-called the PCR reads with MiXCR, one entry per CDR3 protein. The sample has 450,000 to 700,000 distinct CDR3 sequences, around 44% seen once. Sequenced material: blood. The receptor was isolated from a girl aged 5 to 17 with multiple sclerosis.

The CDR3 spells CASSFNRGHNEQFF. The CDR3 bases are TGTGCCAGCAGCTTTAACAGGGGCCACAATGAGCAGTTCTTC. The gene calls are TRBV12-3 or TRBV12-4 and TRBJ2-1; 7 bases line up with TRBD1. The CDR3 is 14 residues long. Trimming took 6 bases from V and 5 from J; bases not matched to a gene: 7.